The clone carrying this T cell receptor beta chain came up many times. Antigen unknown. At one end the junction does not follow the germline gene, possibly because of a read error. This record comes from a study of T-cell memory formation after mild COVID-19. About the study: Largely donor-specific TCR clusters were found. Whole-study results and caveats: Clones contracting over day 15 to 85 were CD4/CD8 balanced, with later expanders leaning CD4+.

The germline V gene has CDR1 SEHNR and CDR2 FQNEAQ (reference sequence). The CDR3 runs 10 residues. With constant-segment primers, 5'RACE yielded cDNA libraries of TCR alpha and TCR beta that carried sample barcodes and UMIs. From the 5' RACE reads, TCRdb called clonotypes with MiXCR, one entry per CDR3 protein. In the table there are about 40,000 distinct CDR3 sequences, 11% of which are singletons. The sample consisted of PBMCs or a T cell subset sorted from them (not recorded which). The TCR was taken from a man between 18 and 29 years old who had mild COVID-19 (a few samples of this study predate the infection). Cell type and time point are not known. The chain employs TRBV7-9 and TRBJ2-5; no firm D call. For the CDR3, the DNA is TGTGCCAGCCACCAGGAGACCCAGTACTTC. It is translated as CASHQETQYF. Variable domain in full (rest from reference TRBV7-9 and TRBJ2-5): DTGVSQNPRHKITKRGQNVTFRCDPISEHNRLYWYRQTLGQGPEFLTYFQNEAQLEKSRLLSDRFSAERPKGSFSTLEIQRTEQGDSAMYLCASHQETQYFGPGTRLLVL.